Listed here are 21 T cell receptor beta chains from one sample, sequenced in a study of T cell repertoires in cytomegalovirus infection. TCRdb used MiXCR to reprocess the reads, holding one entry per CDR3 protein. This repertoire shows approximately 500,000 distinct CDR3 sequences, 11% found once; its top ten account for approximately 10%. Sequenced input: PBMCs. These receptors were collected from a human donor in good health (CMV status not recorded). Some clones in this sample may be carry-over from other donors' samples.

Ten or more counts support this clonotype. This chain joins TRBV6-5 and TRBJ1-1, with a weak D call TRBD1 (6 bases). CDR1 is MNHEY, CDR2 SVGAGI, per germline. The V and J ends lost 0 bases and 5 bases respectively, with 7 bases between them. The length of the CDR3 is 13 residues. CDR3 region: CASSYSDRTEAFF. Here the CDR3 DNA reads TGTGCCAGCAGTTACTCAGACAGGACTGAAGCTTTCTTT.

In this sample, this clonotype turned up many times. The junction does not match germline at one end; this may be a read error. The chain links TRBV6-5 to TRBJ2-7, with D perhaps being TRBD1 or TRBD2 (5 bases each). This CDR3 comprises 15 residues. The germline V gene has CDR1 MNHEY and CDR2 SVGAGI. The chain's CDR3 is CASSYSPGRKAEQYF. Here the CDR3 DNA reads TGTGCCAGCAGCTACTCTCCGGGACGGAAGGCCGAGCAGTACTTC.

In this sample, this clonotype turned up a few times. V and J are TRBV2 and TRBJ2-1, with TRBD2 as a possible D gene (7 bases). This CDR3 has 15 residues. Germline lookup yields CDR1 SNHLY and CDR2 FYNNEI. V lost 2 bases and J 5 bases, leaving 13 bases between the germline ends. The CDR3 sequence: CASSESWGGHNEQFF. In DNA form, the CDR3 reads TGTGCCAGCAGTGAATCCTGGGGGGGCCACAATGAGCAGTTCTTC.

This clonotype was detected many times. J is TRBJ1-2 and V is TRBV6-2 or TRBV6-3, with a possible D match to TRBD1 (6 bases). Germline CDR1 and CDR2: MNHEY and SVGEGT. This CDR3 comprises 17 residues. V was cut by 3 bases and J by 4 bases, with 21 bases left in between. CDR3 protein: CASSYPTDAGQLYGYTF. The DNA for the CDR3 is TGTGCCAGCAGTTATCCAACTGACGCGGGACAACTCTATGGCTACACCTTC.

This clonotype has a count of ten or more. The chain employs TRBV12-3 or TRBV12-4 and TRBJ1-6; possible D gene TRBD1, 5 bases. V dropped 5 bases and J dropped 11 bases, with 10 bases sitting between them. The CDR3 is 12 residues long. CDR3 coding DNA: TGTGCCAGCAGTCCCCAGGGCCCACCCCTCCACTTT. Its protein product is CASSPQGPPLHF.

This clonotype was counted ten times or more. V gene TRBV19 combines with J gene TRBJ1-1, with D perhaps TRBD1 (5 bases). CDR1 is LNHDA and CDR2 is SQIVND in the germline V gene (reference sequence). The CDR3 totals 14 residues. The V end lost 7 bases, the J end lost 5 bases, and 17 bases lay between the germline ends. The CDR3 nucleotides read TGTGCCAGTATGATTGGTGGGGGACGAACTGAAGCTTTCTTT. It specifies CASMIGGGRTEAFF.

This rearrangement joins TRBV5-1 to TRBJ2-2, with 7 bases aligning to TRBD2. Germline CDR1 and CDR2: SGHRS and YFSETQ. The ends lost 7 bases at V and 0 bases at J; junction bases unmatched: 6. The CDR3 sequence is 15 residues long. CDR3 amino acids: CASGGEMANTGELFF. The CDR3 region has the DNA TGCGCCAGCGGGGGGGAGATGGCGAACACCGGGGAGCTGTTTTTT.

This clonotype was observed many times. The rearrangement links TRBV15 to TRBJ2-1; the D is unclear. The CDR3 sequence is 15 residues long. Per germline, CDR1 LNHNV and CDR2 YYDKDF (reference sequence). Deletions cut 5 bases from V and 2 bases from J, with 13 bases between. The CDR3 spells CATSPRYPPYNEQFF. CDR3 DNA sequence: TGTGCCACCAGCCCTCGGTACCCCCCCTACAATGAGCAGTTCTTC.

This clonotype was seen ten or more times. V gene TRBV20-1 combines with J gene TRBJ2-4; D call uncertain. The CDR3 is 14 amino acids. Germline CDR1 reads DFQATT; CDR2 reads SNEGSKA (reference sequence). Between the trimmed V and J ends, which lost 5 bases and 2 bases, there was a span of 13 bases. CDR3 in DNA: TGCAGTGCTCTAAATCCAGTTTCCAAAAACATTCAGTACTTC. This gives the protein CSALNPVSKNIQYF.

This clonotype has at least ten counts. V and J are TRBV5-4 and TRBJ2-3; unclear D gene. The CDR3 length is 12 residues. V lost 2 bases and J 5 bases, leaving 6 bases between the germline ends. The germline V gene encodes CDR1 SGHNT and CDR2 YYREEE (reference sequence). CDR3 loop: CASSFMKDTQYF. CDR3 in DNA: TGTGCCAGCAGCTTTATGAAAGATACGCAGTATTTT.

The V call is TRBV20-1, the J call TRBJ1-1, with a weak D call TRBD1 (6 bases). Between the trimmed V and J ends, which lost 7 bases and 4 bases, there was a span of 13 bases. The CDR3 runs to 12 residues. Germline loops: CDR1 DFQATT, CDR2 SNEGSKA (reference sequence). CDR3 loop: CSVKRTATEAFF. CDR3 coding DNA: TGCAGTGTCAAGCGGACAGCCACTGAAGCTTTCTTT.

This clonotype was seen at least ten times. The chain is built from TRBV12-3 or TRBV12-4 and TRBJ2-7; TRBD2 might be the D (6 bases). With 2 bases removed from V and 3 bases from J, the gap between germline ends came to 14 bases. This CDR3 has 15 residues. CDR3 coding DNA: TGTGCCAGCAGTTTAAGCTCGGGAGAGGTCTACGAGCAGTACTTC. Amino acids: CASSLSSGEVYEQYF.

The chain links TRBV5-6 to TRBJ2-3, with D possibly matching TRBD2 (5 bases). This CDR3 is built from 14 residues. V lost 2 bases and J 2 bases, leaving 9 bases between the germline ends. CDR1 and CDR2 (germline): SGHDT, YYEEEE. CDR3: CASSLAAYTDTQYF. The CDR3 DNA sequence: TGTGCCAGCAGCTTAGCGGCCTACACAGATACGCAGTATTTT.

The chain is built from TRBV2 and TRBJ2-7; D ambiguous. The CDR3 runs to 16 residues. V was trimmed by 1 base and J by 4 bases, leaving 17 bases between them. Germline V gives CDR1 SNHLY, CDR2 FYNNEI. CDR3 residues: CASSEGRPSTAYEQYF. In nucleotides, the CDR3 is TGTGCCAGCAGTGAAGGCAGACCCTCCACTGCATACGAGCAGTACTTC. The full variable domain, with the rest looked up from reference TRBV2 and TRBJ2-7, is EPEVTQTPSHQVTQMGQEVILRCVPISNHLYFYWYRQILGQKVEFLVSFYNNEISEKSEIFDDQFSVERPDGSNFTLKIRSTKLEDSAMYFCASSEGRPSTAYEQYFGPGTRLTVT.

This clonotype appeared a single time. This could be a read error, since a much larger clone is one nucleotide away. The V call is TRBV2, the J call TRBJ2-3; a possible D gene is TRBD2 (5 bases). This CDR3 contains 15 residues. Germline CDR1 SNHLY, CDR2 FYNNEI. The CDR3 loop is CTSSVETTSTDTQYF. The CDR3 DNA sequence: TGTACCAGCAGTGTAGAGACTACTAGCACAGATACGCAGTATTTT.

V usage is TRBV10-3 and J usage is TRBJ2-1, with 9 bases lining up with TRBD1. V lost 7 bases to trimming and J lost 8 bases; unmatched junction nucleotides: 15. The CDR3 has 16 amino acids. Germline-derived CDR1 and CDR2 are ENHRY and SYGVKD. The chain's CDR3 is CAINDRGKNDEDEQFF. In DNA, the CDR3 is TGTGCCATCAATGACAGGGGGAAGAATGATGAAGATGAGCAGTTCTTC.

Ten or more counts support this clonotype. This sequence joins TRBV11-2 and TRBJ1-6; D uncertain. V was cut by 5 bases and J by 8 bases, with 16 bases left in between. Germline V gene data show CDR1 as SGHAT and CDR2 as FQNNGV. The CDR3 has 15 residues. This chain's CDR3 is CASSTHQGRHSPLHF. The CDR3 DNA reads as TGTGCCAGCAGCACTCACCAAGGGCGGCATTCACCCCTCCACTTT.

CDR3 in amino acids: CAISESVTYEQYF. The CDR3 nucleotides are TGTGCCATCAGTGAGTCAGTAACCTACGAGCAGTACTTC. The V and J genes are TRBV10-3 and TRBJ2-7; D is ambiguous. The germline V gene encodes CDR1 ENHRY and CDR2 SYGVKD. The CDR3 covers 13 residues. V was trimmed by 0 bases and J by 2 bases, leaving 5 bases between them.

The sample holds many counts of this clonotype. The chain couples TRBV7-8 to TRBJ2-1; a weak D match, TRBD1 (6 bases). Germline V gene data show CDR1 as SGHVS and CDR2 as FQNEAQ. The CDR3 runs to 14 residues. The V end was cut by 5 bases, the J end by 7 bases, with 15 bases between. The CDR3 DNA reads TGTGCCAGCAGCCCGAGGGACAACGGGAATGAGCAGTTCTTC. It encodes CASSPRDNGNEQFF.

In its sample, this clonotype was seen many times. The J gene is TRBJ1-3, the V gene TRBV6-1; D gene unclear. V shed 11 bases and J shed 2 bases, with 13 bases lying between them. CDR1 and CDR2 from the germline V gene are MNHNS and SASEGT. The CDR3 runs to 13 residues. CDR3 protein: CACREAAGNTIYF. In DNA, the CDR3 is TGTGCCTGCCGGGAGGCAGCTGGAAACACCATATATTTT.

This clonotype was seen repeatedly, ten times or more. This chain joins TRBV2 and TRBJ2-4; D gene uncertain. The CDR3 sequence is 15 residues long. V lost 5 bases and J 3 bases, leaving 14 bases between the germline ends. Germline CDR1 is SNHLY and CDR2 is FYNNEI. The CDR3 nucleotides read TGTGCCAGCAGTCAGACGTCCGTTGGCAAAAACATTCAGTACTTC. It is translated as CASSQTSVGKNIQYF. Full variable domain (outside the CDR3, taken from reference TRBV2 and TRBJ2-4): EPEVTQTPSHQVTQMGQEVILRCVPISNHLYFYWYRQILGQKVEFLVSFYNNEISEKSEIFDDQFSVERPDGSNFTLKIRSTKLEDSAMYFCASSQTSVGKNIQYFGAGTRLSVL.